Shown below are 6 T cell receptor beta chains from a single sample sequenced in a study of blood T cell repertoires in COVID-19. Sequenced by immunoSEQ multiplex PCR; TCRdb stores in-frame clones only, minus some. Here the sample spans some 280,000 clones, just over 85% being singletons. The material sequenced was peripheral blood. The receptors come from a woman aged 25 to 45 with active or convalescent COVID-19.

The chain has TRBV27 and TRBJ1-6, with TRBD1 matching 7 bases. This CDR3 has 14 residues. Per germline, CDR1 MNHEY and CDR2 SMNVEV (reference sequence). V lost 7 bases and J lost 4; bases outside the gene matches: 4. CDR3 bases: TGTGCCAGCACCGACAGGGCGTATAATTCACCCCTCCACTTT. Protein: CASTDRAYNSPLHF.

The chain employs TRBV5-6 and TRBJ1-1, with D unresolved. Germline lookup yields CDR1 SGHDT and CDR2 YYEEEE. The CDR3 contains 14 residues. V lost 2 bases to trimming and J lost 8 bases, with 16 bases between them. The CDR3 loop is CASSFPVGRSEAFF. DNA of the CDR3: TGTGCCAGCAGCTTCCCCGTTGGGAGGTCCGAAGCTTTCTTT.

The rearrangement uses TRBV12-3 or TRBV12-4 and TRBJ2-7; 8 nucleotides agree with TRBD1. V was pared by 6 bases and J by 6 bases, with 7 bases of the junction left unmatched. This CDR3 comprises 13 residues. The CDR3, as DNA: TGTGCCAGCAGGAACGGACAGGGAACCGAGCAGTACTTC. Its protein product is CASRNGQGTEQYF.

The chain is built from TRBV28 and TRBJ1-2, with D hard to call. V lost 4 bases and J 2 bases, leaving 11 bases between the germline ends. The CDR3 runs 14 residues. Germline-derived CDR1 and CDR2 are MDHEN and SYDVKM. DNA of the CDR3: TGTGCCAGCAGTTCAAGCCTCCCCAACTATGGCTACACCTTC. Protein sequence: CASSSSLPNYGYTF.

The chain recombines TRBV9 with TRBJ2-7; 8 nucleotides agree with TRBD1. V was clipped by 3 bases and J by 9 bases; unmatched bases: 8. The germline V gene has CDR1 SGDLS and CDR2 YYNGEE. The CDR3 extends over 13 amino acids. For the CDR3, the DNA is TGTGCCAGCAGCGCAGGACAGGGTTTGGCGCAGTACTTC. Translating gives CASSAGQGLAQYF.

The table lists this clone with many counts. This chain uses TRBV11-3 with TRBJ2-7, with D possibly matching TRBD2 (5 bases). Germline CDR1 reads SGHNT; CDR2 reads YENEEA. The CDR3 is made up of 13 amino acids. Trimming cost V 4 bases and J 5 bases, with 12 bases left between them. CDR3 region: CASSYGVYDEQYF. The CDR3, as DNA: TGTGCCAGCAGCTACGGGGTTTACGACGAGCAGTACTTC.